A single sample gave rise to the 5 T cell receptor beta chains below, sequenced in a study of blood T cell repertoires in COVID-19. The table came from immunoSEQ multiplex PCR; TCRdb's copy has only in-frame clones and leaves some out. The sample includes tens of thousands of clones, 88% seen only once; the top ten take approximately 4.8%. Sequenced: peripheral blood. All receptors derive from a woman older than 75 with active COVID-19.

V is TRBV5-4 and J is TRBJ2-3, with a tentative D call TRBD1 (5 bases). The V gene lost 4 bases and the J gene lost 2 bases, with 11 bases spanning the gap. CDR3 length equals 14 residues. Looked up from germline, CDR1 is SGHNT and CDR2 is YYREEE (reference sequence). The CDR3 nucleotides are TGTGCCAGCAGCCGTATGACAGCCACAGATACGCAGTATTTT. Amino acids: CASSRMTATDTQYF.

The sample holds a few counts of this clone. The rearrangement uses TRBV5-4 and TRBJ2-1; D is possibly TRBD1 (6 bases). The V end was cut by 5 bases, the J end by 7 bases, with 22 bases between. The CDR3 length is 16 residues. The V gene's germline CDR1 is SGHNT and CDR2 YYREEE (reference sequence). The CDR3 reads CASSLNAGIQGNEQFF. CDR3 nucleotide sequence: TGTGCCAGCAGTCTAAACGCGGGCATCCAGGGGAATGAGCAGTTCTTC.

The chain uses TRBV5-1 and TRBJ2-1, with 7 bases fitting TRBD1. In germline, CDR1 is SGHRS, CDR2 YFSETQ. The CDR3 runs to 16 residues. The junction had 5 bases not matched to a gene; V was cut back by 0 bases and J by 2 bases. CDR3: CASSLEKGAAYNEQFF. In nucleotides, the CDR3 is TGCGCCAGCAGCTTGGAGAAGGGGGCAGCCTACAATGAGCAGTTCTTC.

The V call is TRBV4-3, the J call TRBJ2-4; D may be TRBD1 (6 bases). The CDR3 sequence is 15 residues long. Germline lookup yields CDR1 LGHNA and CDR2 YSLEER. The V and J ends lost 0 bases and 5 bases respectively, with 11 bases between them. CDR3 in amino acids: CASSQEAWTENIQYF. The CDR3 DNA is TGCGCCAGCAGCCAAGAAGCCTGGACAGAAAACATTCAGTACTTC.

This chain uses TRBV6-5 with TRBJ2-7, with 8 bases matching TRBD1. V dropped 5 bases and J dropped 4; count of bases not matched to a gene: 10. The CDR3 spans 15 residues. The germline V gene has CDR1 MNHEY and CDR2 SVGAGI. In DNA form, the CDR3 reads TGTGCCAGCAGTCCTACTTCGGACAGGGCTTACGAGCAGTACTTC. Protein sequence: CASSPTSDRAYEQYF.